This T cell receptor beta chain was retrieved from a study of cytomegalovirus exposure and HLA in healthy donors. PCR primers comprised 60 Vbeta and 13 Jbeta primers. The assay was immunoSEQ multiplex PCR, and TCRdb's table has in-frame clones only and misses some. The table shows 200,000 to 250,000 clones, with about 89% occurring only once. As regards this clone: Its target is unknown.

General study findings and limits: Follow-up analysis seemed to connect common viral pathogens with several of the most significant clusters identified. With DRB1 most and HLA-C fewest, TCR association rates differed between HLA loci in a later analysis. A later analysis reportedly found fewer N-insertions in an Asian-associated ancestry cluster than the roughly 670-donor mean.

Sequences were obtained from PBMCs. This receptor was taken from a young woman in good health and CMV-seronegative.

The CDR3 DNA reads TGCGCCAGCAGCCAAGGCCCCGAGAGCGGGGCCTACAATGAGCAGTTCTTC. It translates to CASSQGPESGAYNEQFF. This sequence joins TRBV4-1 and TRBJ2-1, with 7 positions matching TRBD2. J gave up 2 bases and V 1 base, and 8 bases lay outside the gene matches. Germline assignment: CDR1 MGHRA and CDR2 YSYEKL. The CDR3 sequence is 17 residues long.